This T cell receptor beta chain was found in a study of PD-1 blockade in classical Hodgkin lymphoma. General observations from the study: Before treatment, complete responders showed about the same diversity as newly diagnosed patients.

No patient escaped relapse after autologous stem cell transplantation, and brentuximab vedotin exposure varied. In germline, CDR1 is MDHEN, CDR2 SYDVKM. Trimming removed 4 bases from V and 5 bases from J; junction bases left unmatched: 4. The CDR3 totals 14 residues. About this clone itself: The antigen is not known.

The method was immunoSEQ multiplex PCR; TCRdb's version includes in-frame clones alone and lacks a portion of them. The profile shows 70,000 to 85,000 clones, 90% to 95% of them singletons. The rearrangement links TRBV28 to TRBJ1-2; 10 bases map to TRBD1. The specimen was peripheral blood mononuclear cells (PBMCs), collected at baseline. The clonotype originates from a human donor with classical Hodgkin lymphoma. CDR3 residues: CASSSTGQGYGYTF. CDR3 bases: TGTGCCAGCAGTTCAACGGGACAGGGGTATGGCTACACCTTC.